What follows describes a single T cell receptor beta chain. Its antigen is still unknown. In TCRdb, the 5' RACE reads were re-called with MiXCR into one record per CDR3 protein. The sample lists about 510,000 distinct CDR3 sequences; 21% were seen once. Germline loops: CDR1 SGDLS, CDR2 YYNGEE. The CDR3 has 14 residues. Between the trimmed V and J ends, which lost 0 bases and 3 bases, there was a span of 7 bases. These data originate in a study of T cells after yellow fever vaccination. General study points: In post-booster samples, most primary-vaccination clones reappeared (approximately 95% CD4, 70% to 90% CD8). Weaker, the secondary response had a peak occurring faster, on day 5 versus 15.

The chain carries TRBV9 and TRBJ2-1; D perhaps matches TRBD2 (6 bases). The sequencing here drew on PBMCs, taken around 3 weeks after the first yellow fever vaccination. This clonotype was sampled from a man younger than 35 who received the YFV17D yellow fever vaccine. For the CDR3, the DNA is TGTGCCAGCAGCGTAGCGGACTACTACAATGAGCAGTTCTTC. Protein: CASSVADYYNEQFF.